Shown below are 21 T cell receptor beta chains from a single sample sequenced in a study of blood T cell repertoires in COVID-19. The protocol was immunoSEQ multiplex PCR, while the TCRdb copy is restricted to in-frame clones and leaves out a portion. The table shows 250,000 or so clones, with approximately 90% occurring only once. The sequenced sample was PBMCs or T cells enriched from blood (not recorded which). These receptors all come from a man between 50 and 59 years old who had been exposed to COVID-19.

V is TRBV2 and J is TRBJ2-2; D is uncertain. V lost 3 bases to trimming and J lost 0 bases, with 8 bases between them. This CDR3 is built from 15 residues. CDR1 is SNHLY and CDR2 is FYNNEI in the germline V gene. The DNA for the CDR3 is TGTGCCAGCAGTGACTGGCTGGCGAACACCGGGGAGCTGTTTTTT. It translates to CASSDWLANTGELFF.

This clone was seen once. J is TRBJ1-3 and V is TRBV29-1, with 11 nucleotides matching TRBD1. From germline, CDR1 is SQVTM and CDR2 ANQGSEA. This CDR3 has 15 residues. Trimming took 4 bases from V and 3 from J; bases not matched to a gene: 5. CDR3 protein: CSVVEDRGLGNTIYF. The CDR3 DNA reads TGCAGCGTTGTTGAGGACAGGGGGCTTGGAAACACCATATATTTT.

CDR3: CAWSLSGSDTEAFF. The CDR3 DNA is TGTGCCTGGTCGCTCTCGGGATCGGACACTGAAGCTTTCTTT. The chain couples TRBV30 to TRBJ1-1; no clear D gene. The germline V gene encodes CDR1 GTSNPN and CDR2 SVGIG (reference sequence). This CDR3 contains 14 residues. Trimming removed 5 bases from V and 3 bases from J, with 16 bases in between.

This clone occurred once. The genes are TRBV9 and TRBJ1-1; weak D call: TRBD1 (6 bases). Germline CDR1 is SGDLS and CDR2 is YYNGEE. The ends were cut back, 4 bases at V and 4 bases at J, with 17 bases in the middle. The CDR3 has 15 residues. The CDR3 region has the DNA TGTGCCAGCAGCACTTCGGGACATCAGTTCACTGAAGCTTTCTTT. This encodes CASSTSGHQFTEAFF.

V usage is TRBV7-2 and J usage is TRBJ2-5; D perhaps matches TRBD2 (6 bases). V lost 1 base and J 7 bases, leaving 13 bases between the germline ends. Germline loops: CDR1 SGHTA, CDR2 FQGNSA. There are 14 residues in the CDR3. The CDR3 region has the DNA TGTGCCAGCAGCTTAGAGGTCACTAGCCTGACCCAGTACTTC. Protein sequence: CASSLEVTSLTQYF. Together with reference TRBV7-2 and TRBJ2-5, the CDR3 gives the full variable domain: GAGVSQSPSNKVTEKGKDVELRCDPISGHTALYWYRQSLGQGLEFLIYFQGNSAPDKSGLPSDRFSAERTGGSVSTLTIQRTQQEDSAVYLCASSLEVTSLTQYFGPGTRLLVL.

The chain is built from TRBV18 and TRBJ1-2; 7 positions agree with TRBD1. This CDR3 is built from 14 residues. The V and J ends lost 6 bases and 3 bases, in that order; junction bases with no gene match: 7. The germline V gene has CDR1 KGHSH and CDR2 LQKENI. The CDR3 spells CASSLQGQDYGYTF. CDR3 nucleotides: TGTGCCAGCTCGCTACAGGGGCAGGACTATGGCTACACCTTC.

The chain carries TRBV5-4 and TRBJ2-1, with a weak D call TRBD2 (6 bases). CDR1 is SGHNT and CDR2 is YYREEE in the germline V gene (reference sequence). V shed 3 bases and J shed 3 bases, with 13 bases lying between them. This CDR3 has 15 amino acids. For the CDR3, the DNA is TGTGCCAGCAGCTCCGTCGCGGGGAGCTACAATGAGCAGTTCTTC. Its translation: CASSSVAGSYNEQFF.

The V gene is TRBV9, the J gene TRBJ1-2, with D tentatively TRBD1 (6 bases). The ends were cut back, 4 bases at V and 4 bases at J, with 14 bases in the middle. The CDR3 loop spans 14 amino acids. The germline V gene has CDR1 SGDLS and CDR2 YYNGEE. The CDR3 spells CASSSRGGSYGYTF. The CDR3 DNA reads as TGTGCCAGCAGCTCACGAGGGGGATCCTATGGCTACACCTTC. The full variable domain, with the rest looked up from reference TRBV9 and TRBJ1-2, is DSGVTQTPKHLITATGQRVTLRCSPRSGDLSVYWYQQSLDQGLQFLIQYYNGEERAKGNILERFSAQQFPDLHSELNLSSLELGDSALYFCASSSRGGSYGYTFGSGTRLTVV.

The rearrangement links TRBV10-2 to TRBJ2-1; 9 bases agree with TRBD2. The CDR3 totals 17 residues. Losses at the gene ends were 3 bases for V and 6 bases for J; bases not matched to a gene: 12. The germline V gene has CDR1 WSHSY and CDR2 SAAADI. CDR3 amino acids: CASSDGVAGVVFNEQFF. CDR3 nucleotide sequence: TGCGCCAGCAGTGACGGGGTAGCGGGAGTGGTCTTCAATGAGCAGTTCTTC.

Remarks on this clone: The same CDR3 arises from other DNA sequences in this sample as well. This rearrangement joins TRBV24-1 to TRBJ1-5, with TRBD1 matching over 9 bases. CDR1 and CDR2 from the germline V gene are KGHDR and SFDVKD. V shed 3 bases and J 5 bases; nucleotides not matched to a gene: 4. The length of the CDR3 is 15 residues. Here the CDR3 DNA reads TGTGCCACCAGTGATCCGGGACAGGGCGATCAGCCCCAGCATTTT. This encodes CATSDPGQGDQPQHF.

CDR3 region: CASSRVQGLSPLHF. The CDR3 DNA sequence: TGTGCCAGCAGCCGGGTGCAGGGTTTATCACCCCTCCACTTT. V usage is TRBV5-4 and J usage is TRBJ1-6; D possibly corresponds to TRBD1 (5 bases). Looked up from germline, CDR1 is SGHNT and CDR2 is YYREEE (reference sequence). With 4 bases removed from V and 10 bases from J, the gap between germline ends came to 15 bases. The CDR3 extends over 14 amino acids.

The CDR3 region is CASSHQSGGISGNTIYF. In DNA form, the CDR3 reads TGTGCCAGCAGTCACCAGTCGGGGGGGATCTCTGGAAACACCATATATTTT. The rearrangement uses TRBV6-6 and TRBJ1-3; the D gene is possibly TRBD1 (5 bases). The germline CDR1 and CDR2 sequences are MNHNY and SVGAGI (reference sequence). There are 17 residues in the CDR3. V lost 5 bases and J 0 bases, leaving 17 bases between the germline ends.

The chain is built from TRBV28 and TRBJ2-2, with D unclear. Trimming took off 1 base at V and 4 bases at J, with 10 bases between the two ends. Germline CDR1 and CDR2: MDHEN and SYDVKM. This CDR3 is 15 amino acids long. The DNA of the CDR3 is TGTGCCAGCAGTTTATTCAGTCACAGCACCGGGGAGCTGTTTTTT. Translated, it gives CASSLFSHSTGELFF.

The chain couples TRBV4-1 to TRBJ1-4; 10 bases line up with TRBD1. Germline assignment: CDR1 MGHRA and CDR2 YSYEKL. The CDR3 is 17 amino acids. J was trimmed by 0 bases and V by 5 bases; bases with no gene match: 6. The CDR3 reads CASSYRQGATTNEKLFF. The CDR3 DNA follows: TGCGCCAGCAGCTATCGACAGGGGGCTACAACTAATGAAAAACTGTTTTTT.

This chain links TRBV19 with TRBJ2-4; TRBD1 matches 7 bases. V was clipped by 5 bases and J by 3 bases; unmatched bases: 10. Germline V lookup: CDR1 LNHDA, CDR2 SQIVND (reference sequence). This CDR3 contains 16 residues. The CDR3, as DNA: TGTGCCAGTAGTCTTCCAGGGGGTATAGGCAAAAACATTCAGTACTTC. It yields the protein CASSLPGGIGKNIQYF. Based on the CDR3 plus reference TRBV19 and TRBJ2-4, the full variable domain is DGGITQSPKYLFRKEGQNVTLSCEQNLNHDAMYWYRQDPGQGLRLIYYSQIVNDFQKGDIAEGYSVSREKKESFPLTVTSAQKNPTAFYLCASSLPGGIGKNIQYFGAGTRLSVL.

The V call is TRBV11-3, the J call TRBJ2-3, with 9 bases aligning to TRBD1. The trim removed 3 bases at V and 2 bases at J, leaving 6 bases unmatched. There are 16 residues in the CDR3. Germline V gene data show CDR1 as SGHNT and CDR2 as YENEEA. The CDR3 DNA reads as TGTGCCAGCAGCTTTGGGACAGGGTTGTACACAGATACGCAGTATTTT. Its translation: CASSFGTGLYTDTQYF.

The sample holds one count of this clone. This rearrangement joins TRBV15 to TRBJ1-1, with unresolved D. Per the germline V gene, CDR1 is LNHNV and CDR2 is YYDKDF (reference sequence). The CDR3 is 13 residues long. V was cut by 9 bases and J by 1 base, with 12 bases left in between. The CDR3 region has the DNA TGTGCCACGCAGCTCCGGGGGAACACTGAAGCTTTCTTT. This translates into CATQLRGNTEAFF.

This clone was found a few times. The gene calls are TRBV9 and TRBJ1-1; the D is unclear. The CDR3 totals 13 residues. Trimming removed 4 bases from V and 1 base from J, with 8 bases in between. Germline values: CDR1 SGDLS, CDR2 YYNGEE. The CDR3 loop reads CASSSFRNTEAFF. CDR3 in DNA: TGTGCCAGCAGCTCCTTTAGGAACACTGAAGCTTTCTTT.

The chain links TRBV7-2 to TRBJ2-3; 10 bases align to TRBD1. The CDR3 loop spans 16 amino acids. Germline V gives CDR1 SGHTA, CDR2 FQGNSA. V lost 2 bases and J lost 1; bases outside the gene matches: 3. For the CDR3, the DNA is TGTGCCAGCAGCTTAACCGGGACAGGGGGCACAGATACGCAGTATTTT. Its protein is CASSLTGTGGTDTQYF.

The chain employs TRBV10-3 and TRBJ2-3; D uncertain. Looked up from germline, CDR1 is ENHRY and CDR2 is SYGVKD. The CDR3 contains 17 residues. The V and J ends lost 0 bases and 2 bases respectively, with 15 bases between them. The CDR3 bases are TGTGCCATCAGTGAGTCGTGGCAGGCCTCTTCCACAGATACGCAGTATTTT. Translating it yields CAISESWQASSTDTQYF.

The V gene is TRBV2, the J gene TRBJ2-5; tentatively, D is TRBD2 (6 bases). V was trimmed by 7 bases and J by 0 bases, leaving 15 bases between them. This CDR3 has 15 amino acids. CDR1 is SNHLY, CDR2 FYNNEI, per germline. The CDR3 loop is CASTLVGGYQETQYF. DNA of the CDR3: TGTGCCAGCACTTTAGTTGGGGGGTACCAAGAGACCCAGTACTTC.